At least ten counts were recorded for the clone carrying this T cell receptor beta chain. This CDR3 region has 14 residues. Germline V gene data show CDR1 as MNHNS and CDR2 as SASEGT. The V gene lost 1 base and the J gene lost 2 bases, with 9 bases spanning the gap. This record belongs to a study of T cells in Graves' hyperthyroidism and ophthalmopathy. TCR beta CDR3 regions were amplified from RNA transcripts. First-round RT-PCR with HTBI primers amplified the TCR CDR3 region. A single record per CDR3 protein comes from TCRdb applying MiXCR to the multiplex PCR reads. The sample gives about 640,000 distinct CDR3 sequences, more than 20% of which show up once; roughly a third is in the top ten.

The sample was blood. The V gene is TRBV6-1, the J gene TRBJ2-7; D may match TRBD1 or TRBD2 (6 bases each). The TCR was taken from a man aged 25 to 40 with Graves' ophthalmopathy. CDR3 residues: CASSEGGGPYEQYF. In DNA, the CDR3 is TGTGCCAGCAGTGAAGGAGGGGGGCCCTACGAGCAGTACTTC.